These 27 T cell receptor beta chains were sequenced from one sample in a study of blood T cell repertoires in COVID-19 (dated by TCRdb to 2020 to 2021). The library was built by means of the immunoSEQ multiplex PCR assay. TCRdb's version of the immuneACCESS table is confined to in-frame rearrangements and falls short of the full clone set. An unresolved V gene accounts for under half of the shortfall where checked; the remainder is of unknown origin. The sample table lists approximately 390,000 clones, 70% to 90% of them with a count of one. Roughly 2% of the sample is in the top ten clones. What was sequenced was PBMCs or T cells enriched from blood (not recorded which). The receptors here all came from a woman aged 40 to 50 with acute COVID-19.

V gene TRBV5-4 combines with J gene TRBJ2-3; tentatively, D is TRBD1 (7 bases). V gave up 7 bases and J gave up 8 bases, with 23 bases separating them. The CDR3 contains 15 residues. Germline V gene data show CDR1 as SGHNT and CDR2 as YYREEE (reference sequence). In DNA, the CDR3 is TGTGCCAGCCAGGGGGGTGGGAGAGGGTTGAGTACGCAGTATTTT. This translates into CASQGGGRGLSTQYF. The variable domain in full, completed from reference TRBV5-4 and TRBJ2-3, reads ETGVTQSPTHLIKTRGQQVTLRCSSQSGHNTVSWYQQALGQGPQFIFQYYREEENGRGNFPPRFSGLQFPNYSSELNVNALELDDSALYLCASQGGGRGLSTQYFGPGTRLTVL.

The CDR3 loop reads CASSKGERTGNTIYF. The DNA of the CDR3 is TGTGCCAGCAGTAAGGGGGAGAGAACTGGAAACACCATATATTTT. This sequence joins TRBV5-4 and TRBJ1-3; D perhaps matches TRBD1 (6 bases). Germline V gives CDR1 SGHNT, CDR2 YYREEE (reference sequence). V lost 5 bases, J lost 2 bases, and 14 bases lay in between. CDR3 length: 15 amino acids.

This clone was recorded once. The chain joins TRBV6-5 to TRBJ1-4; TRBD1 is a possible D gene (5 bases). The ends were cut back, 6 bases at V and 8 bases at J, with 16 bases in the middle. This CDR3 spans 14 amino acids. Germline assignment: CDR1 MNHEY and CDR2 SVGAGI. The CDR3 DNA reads TGTGCCAGCAGGAACAACGGGGGTCACGAAAAACTGTTTTTT. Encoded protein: CASRNNGGHEKLFF.

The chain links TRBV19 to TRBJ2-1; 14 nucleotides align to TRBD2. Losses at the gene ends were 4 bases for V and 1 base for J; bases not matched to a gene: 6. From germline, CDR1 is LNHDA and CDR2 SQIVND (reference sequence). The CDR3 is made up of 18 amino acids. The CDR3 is CASSTTSGGAISYNEQFF. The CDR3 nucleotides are TGTGCCAGTAGTACGACTAGCGGGGGGGCAATATCCTACAATGAGCAGTTCTTC.

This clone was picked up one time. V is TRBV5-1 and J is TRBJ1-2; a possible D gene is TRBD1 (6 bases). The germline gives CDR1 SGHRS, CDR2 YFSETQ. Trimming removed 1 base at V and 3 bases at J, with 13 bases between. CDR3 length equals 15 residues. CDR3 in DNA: TGCGCCAGCAGCTTGTCACCACAGGGCTACTATGGCTACACCTTC. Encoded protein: CASSLSPQGYYGYTF.

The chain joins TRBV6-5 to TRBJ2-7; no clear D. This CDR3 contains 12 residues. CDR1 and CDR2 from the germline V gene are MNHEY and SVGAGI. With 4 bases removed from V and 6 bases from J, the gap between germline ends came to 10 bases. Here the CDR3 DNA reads TGTGCCAGCAGTTCCCGGTTCGGCGAGCAGTACTTC. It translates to CASSSRFGEQYF.

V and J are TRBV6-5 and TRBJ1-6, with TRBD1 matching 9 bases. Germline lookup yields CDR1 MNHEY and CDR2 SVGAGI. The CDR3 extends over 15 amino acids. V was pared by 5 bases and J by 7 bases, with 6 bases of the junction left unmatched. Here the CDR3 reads CASSPVQGANSPLHF. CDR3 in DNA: TGTGCCAGCAGTCCAGTACAGGGGGCGAATTCACCCCTCCACTTT.

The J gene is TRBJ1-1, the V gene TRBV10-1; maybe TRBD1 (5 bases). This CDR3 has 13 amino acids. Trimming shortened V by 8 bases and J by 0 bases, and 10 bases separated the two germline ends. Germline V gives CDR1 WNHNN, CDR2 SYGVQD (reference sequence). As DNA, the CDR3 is TGCGCCAGCGACAGAGGCATGAACACTGAAGCTTTCTTT. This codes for CASDRGMNTEAFF.

DNA of the CDR3: TGCGCCAGCAGCTTATCGAGAGGAGGGGTAGCTAAAACTGAAGCTTTCTTT. Translated, it gives CASSLSRGGVAKTEAFF. The V call is TRBV5-1, the J call TRBJ1-1; D might be TRBD1 (5 bases). The CDR3 is 17 amino acids. Looked up from germline, CDR1 is SGHRS and CDR2 is YFSETQ. V was shortened by 2 bases and J by 5 bases, with 22 bases between the two germline ends.

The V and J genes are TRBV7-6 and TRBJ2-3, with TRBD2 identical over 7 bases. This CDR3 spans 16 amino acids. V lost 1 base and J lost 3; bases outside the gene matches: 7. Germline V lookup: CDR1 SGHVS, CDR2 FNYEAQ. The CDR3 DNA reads TGTGCCAGCAGCTTAGTGGCGGGGGATGGGACAGATACGCAGTATTTT. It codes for CASSLVAGDGTDTQYF.

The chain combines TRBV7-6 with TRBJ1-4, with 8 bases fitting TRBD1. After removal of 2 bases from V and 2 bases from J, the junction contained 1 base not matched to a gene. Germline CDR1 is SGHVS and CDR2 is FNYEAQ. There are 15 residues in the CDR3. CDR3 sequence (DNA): TGTGCCAGCAGCTTAAGACAGGGGACTAATGAAAAACTGTTTTTT. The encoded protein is CASSLRQGTNEKLFF.

Written as DNA, the CDR3 is TGTGCCAGCTCACCATCCGGGACAGGTCGGTTCTTC. It codes for CASSPSGTGRFF. V and J are TRBV18 and TRBJ2-1; the match to TRBD1 covers 8 bases. V lost 2 bases to trimming and J lost 15 bases; unmatched junction nucleotides: 6. Germline V CDR1 and CDR2: KGHSH, LQKENI. CDR3 length: 12 residues.

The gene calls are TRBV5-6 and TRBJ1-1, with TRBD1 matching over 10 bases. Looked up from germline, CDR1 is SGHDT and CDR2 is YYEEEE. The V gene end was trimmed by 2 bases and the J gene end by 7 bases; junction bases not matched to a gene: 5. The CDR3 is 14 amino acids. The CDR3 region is CASSFGTGVGEAFF. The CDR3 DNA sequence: TGTGCCAGCAGCTTTGGGACAGGGGTTGGTGAAGCTTTCTTT.

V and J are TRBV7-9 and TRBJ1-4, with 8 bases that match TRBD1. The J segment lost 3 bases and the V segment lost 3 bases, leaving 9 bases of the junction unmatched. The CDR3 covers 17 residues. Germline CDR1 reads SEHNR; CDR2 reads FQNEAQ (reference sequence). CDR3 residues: CASSFKAGGFANEKLFF. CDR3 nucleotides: TGTGCCAGCAGCTTTAAAGCAGGGGGCTTTGCTAATGAAAAACTGTTTTTT.

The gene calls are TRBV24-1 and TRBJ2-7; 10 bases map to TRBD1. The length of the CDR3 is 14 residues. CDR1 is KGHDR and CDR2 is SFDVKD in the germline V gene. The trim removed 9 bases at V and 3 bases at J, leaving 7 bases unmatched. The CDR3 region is CATGTGQGNYEQYF. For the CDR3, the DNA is TGTGCCACCGGAACGGGACAGGGGAACTACGAGCAGTACTTC.

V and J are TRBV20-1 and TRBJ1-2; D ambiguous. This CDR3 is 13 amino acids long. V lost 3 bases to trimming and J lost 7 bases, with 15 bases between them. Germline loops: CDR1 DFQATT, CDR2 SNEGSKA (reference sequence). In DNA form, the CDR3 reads TGCAGTGCTAGTCTCCTATCCGAGGTTGGCTACACCTTC. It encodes CSASLLSEVGYTF.

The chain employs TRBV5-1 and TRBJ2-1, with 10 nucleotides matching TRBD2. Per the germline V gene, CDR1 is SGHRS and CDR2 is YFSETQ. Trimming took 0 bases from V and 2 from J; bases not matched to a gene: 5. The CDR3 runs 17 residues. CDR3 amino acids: CASSLGPSGGAYNEQFF. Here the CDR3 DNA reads TGCGCCAGCAGCTTGGGCCCGAGCGGGGGGGCCTACAATGAGCAGTTCTTC.

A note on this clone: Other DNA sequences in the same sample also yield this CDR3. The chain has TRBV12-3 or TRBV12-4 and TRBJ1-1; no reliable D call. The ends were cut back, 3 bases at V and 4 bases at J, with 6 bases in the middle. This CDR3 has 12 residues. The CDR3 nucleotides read TGTGCCAGCAGTTTTGGTAGCACTGAAGCTTTCTTT. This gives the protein CASSFGSTEAFF.

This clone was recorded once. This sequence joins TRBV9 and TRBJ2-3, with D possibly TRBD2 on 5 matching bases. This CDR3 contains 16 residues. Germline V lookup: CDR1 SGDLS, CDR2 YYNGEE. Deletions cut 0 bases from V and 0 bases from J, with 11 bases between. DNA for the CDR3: TGTGCCAGCAGCGTAGCTCCGGGGAGTAGCACAGATACGCAGTATTTT. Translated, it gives CASSVAPGSSTDTQYF. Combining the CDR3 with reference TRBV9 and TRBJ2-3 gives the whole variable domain DSGVTQTPKHLITATGQRVTLRCSPRSGDLSVYWYQQSLDQGLQFLIQYYNGEERAKGNILERFSAQQFPDLHSELNLSSLELGDSALYFCASSVAPGSSTDTQYFGPGTRLTVL.

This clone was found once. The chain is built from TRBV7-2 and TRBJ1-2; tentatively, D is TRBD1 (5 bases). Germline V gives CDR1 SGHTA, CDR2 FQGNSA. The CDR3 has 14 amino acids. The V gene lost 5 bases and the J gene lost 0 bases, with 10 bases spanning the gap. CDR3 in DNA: TGTGCCAGCAGCAACGACAGAACTAACTATGGCTACACCTTC. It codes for CASSNDRTNYGYTF.

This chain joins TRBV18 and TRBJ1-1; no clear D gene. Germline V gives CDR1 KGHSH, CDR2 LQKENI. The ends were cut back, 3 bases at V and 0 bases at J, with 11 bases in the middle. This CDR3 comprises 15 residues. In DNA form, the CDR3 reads TGTGCCAGCTCACCCTCCCACCCGGTGAACACTGAAGCTTTCTTT. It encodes CASSPSHPVNTEAFF. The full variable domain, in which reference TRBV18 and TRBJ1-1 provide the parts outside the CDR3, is NAGVMQNPRHLVRRRGQEARLRCSPMKGHSHVYWYRQLPEEGLKFMVYLQKENIIDESGMPKERFSAEFPKEGPSILRIQQVVRGDSAAYFCASSPSHPVNTEAFFGQGTRLTVV.

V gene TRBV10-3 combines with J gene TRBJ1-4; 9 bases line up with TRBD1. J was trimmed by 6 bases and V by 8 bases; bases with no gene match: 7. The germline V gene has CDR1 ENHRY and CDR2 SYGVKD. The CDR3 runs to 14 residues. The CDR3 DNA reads TGTGCCATCGGGCCGACAGGGGGAGATGAAAAACTGTTTTTT. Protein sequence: CAIGPTGGDEKLFF.

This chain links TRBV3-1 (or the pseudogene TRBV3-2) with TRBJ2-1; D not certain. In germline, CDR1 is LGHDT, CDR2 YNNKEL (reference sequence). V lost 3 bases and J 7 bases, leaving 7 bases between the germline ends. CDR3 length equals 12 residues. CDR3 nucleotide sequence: TGTGCCAGCAGCCACCTCTTTAATGAGCAGTTCTTC. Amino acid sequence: CASSHLFNEQFF.

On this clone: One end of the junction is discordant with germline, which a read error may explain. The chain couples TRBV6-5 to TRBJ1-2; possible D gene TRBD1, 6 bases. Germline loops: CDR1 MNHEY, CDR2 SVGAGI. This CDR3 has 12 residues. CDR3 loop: CASREDQGFPLF. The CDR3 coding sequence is TGTGCCAGCAGGGAGGACCAGGGGTTCCCACTCTTC.

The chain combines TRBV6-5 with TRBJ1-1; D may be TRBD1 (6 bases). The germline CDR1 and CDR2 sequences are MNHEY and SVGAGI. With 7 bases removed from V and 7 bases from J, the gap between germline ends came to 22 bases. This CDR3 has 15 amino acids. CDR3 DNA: TGTGCCAGCACCCAAGGGGGAGGGGGTAAGGGTGAAGCTTTCTTT. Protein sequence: CASTQGGGGKGEAFF.

The CDR3 is CASSRPGGVEEKLFF. DNA for the CDR3: TGTGCCAGCAGCCGCCCAGGCGGGGTAGAAGAAAAACTGTTTTTT. This sequence joins TRBV4-2 and TRBJ1-4; no clear D. The CDR3 loop spans 15 amino acids. The germline V gene has CDR1 LGHNA and CDR2 YNFKEQ. Trimming shortened V by 4 bases and J by 8 bases, and 17 bases separated the two germline ends.

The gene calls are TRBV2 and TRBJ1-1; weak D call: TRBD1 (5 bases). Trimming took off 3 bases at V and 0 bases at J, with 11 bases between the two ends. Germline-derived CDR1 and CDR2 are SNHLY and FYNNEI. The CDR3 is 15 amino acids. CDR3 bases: TGTGCCAGCAGTGAGAAACCCAGGGTGAACACTGAAGCTTTCTTT. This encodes CASSEKPRVNTEAFF.